A selection of T cell receptor beta chains follows, all from one sample in a study of blood T cell repertoires in COVID-19. Sequencing used immunoSEQ multiplex PCR; TCRdb keeps in-frame clones, though not all of them. The table has about 190,000 clones, 65% to 85% seen once. The sequenced sample consisted of PBMCs or T cells enriched from blood (not recorded which). The receptors originated from a woman in her thirties who had recovered from COVID-19. The conserved cysteine and the conserved F or W are not part of the CDR3 here. Each record gives: V gene, J gene, CDR3 protein.

TRBV9	TRBJ2-3	ASSAPGTSTDTQY
TRBV27	TRBJ2-6	ASSLGTGSGANVLT
TRBV7-2	TRBJ2-7	ASSWAGGSYEQY
TRBV7-7	TRBJ2-6	ASSLTPSGANVLT
TRBV6-1	TRBJ1-3	ASSEVDRGNTIY
TRBV28	TRBJ2-1	ASIQRGPSF
TRBV5-1	TRBJ1-5	ASSRGDNQPQH
TRBV2	TRBJ2-2	ASSIYVYPGTPGELF
TRBV20-1	TRBJ1-5	SASVSRQTNQPQH
TRBV7-2	TRBJ1-2	ASSRSPDRGHYGYT
TRBV2	TRBJ2-5	ASSPKGEETQY
TRBV28	TRBJ2-7	ASRVQGYEQY
TRBV18	TRBJ1-1	ASSPQQGFGTEAF
TRBV11-2	TRBJ1-5	ASSLSGTGPQH
TRBV9	TRBJ1-2	ASSVTGKARETAYGYT
TRBV19	TRBJ1-5	ASSIVGQNNQPQH
TRBV19	TRBJ2-1	ASSIRGGIYNEQF
TRBV3-1/TRBV3-2	TRBJ2-3	ASSLEGGGATQDTQY
TRBV15	TRBJ2-5	ATSPAKQETQY
TRBV7-8	TRBJ2-5	ASSSLSLVTQY
TRBV27	TRBJ1-4	ASPAGVVGGCEKLF
TRBV6-6	TRBJ1-2	ASSGQDRGSRGGYT
TRBV19	TRBJ1-3	ASQRDRGRGNTIY
TRBV28	TRBJ1-1	ASSLFSGNTEAF
TRBV5-1	TRBJ2-5	ASSFGLAGLQY
TRBV7-7	TRBJ2-1	ASSLDRGGHNEQF
TRBV28	TRBJ1-2	ASSSFEIYGYT
TRBV24-1	TRBJ2-2	ATSDLTGPRAGELF
TRBV6-4	TRBJ2-1	ASSDAGGYNEQF
TRBV2	TRBJ1-1	ASSEGSRRVTLVTEAF